The 11 T cell receptor beta chains below all came from one sample that was sequenced in a study of CD4 T cells in relation to SARS-CoV-2 and coronaviruses. The data were produced by immunoSEQ multiplex PCR, yet TCRdb's version contains in-frame clones alone and is incomplete. The table shows 65,000 or so clones, with approximately 94% occurring only once. CD4+ T cells from unexposed donors were obtained before the COVID-19 pandemic (2011-2018). Sequences were obtained from naive CD4+ T cells from PBMCs. Indicated subset: naive CD4+ T cells isolated by negative enrichment. The receptor source for this set is a human donor in good health.

This rearrangement joins TRBV5-1 to TRBJ2-5, with TRBD2 matching 10 bases. This CDR3 region has 16 residues. V gave up 1 base and J gave up 1 base; unmatched junction bases: 4. Germline CDR1 reads SGHRS; CDR2 reads YFSETQ. CDR3 coding DNA: TGCGCCAGCAGCTTGAGTCCTAGCGGGAGCCAAGAGACCCAGTACTTC. It specifies CASSLSPSGSQETQYF.

This clone has only one observation. V is TRBV6-5 and J is TRBJ2-3; 9 bases map to TRBD1. CDR1 and CDR2 (germline): MNHEY, SVGAGI. V lost 7 bases to trimming and J lost 7 bases; unmatched junction nucleotides: 12. The CDR3 has 15 residues. The CDR3 nucleotides are TGTGCCAGCAACCCTGGGGGGACAGGGAGCTATACGCAGTATTTT. The encoded protein is CASNPGGTGSYTQYF.

The chain employs TRBV30 and TRBJ1-1; no clear D gene. Germline assignment: CDR1 GTSNPN and CDR2 SVGIG (reference sequence). Deletions cut 4 bases from V and 7 bases from J, with 16 bases between. The length of the CDR3 is 13 residues. CDR3 DNA: TGTGCCTGGATTAGGGCGAGATCCCATGAAGCTTTCTTT. As protein: CAWIRARSHEAFF.

The chain combines TRBV18 with TRBJ2-1; 7 bases match TRBD2. Germline V gene lookup returns CDR1 KGHSH and CDR2 LQKENI. The length of the CDR3 is 10 residues. The trim removed 10 bases at V and 10 bases at J, leaving 4 bases unmatched. The CDR3 is CATAGVEQFF. DNA for the CDR3: TGTGCCACCGCGGGAGTAGAGCAGTTCTTC.

This chain links TRBV28 with TRBJ2-3, with D possibly being TRBD1 (6 bases). Germline-derived CDR1 and CDR2 are MDHEN and SYDVKM. Trimming left V 8 bases short and J 3 bases short, with 12 bases between. This CDR3 is 13 amino acids long. The CDR3 loop reads CASVAGVTDTQYF. The CDR3 nucleotides are TGTGCCAGCGTGGCAGGGGTGACAGATACGCAGTATTTT.

The rearrangement joins TRBV4-2 to TRBJ2-7; D ambiguous. Germline V gene lookup returns CDR1 LGHNA and CDR2 YNFKEQ. This CDR3 region has 15 residues. Trimming took off 1 base at V and 3 bases at J, with 13 bases between the two ends. In DNA, the CDR3 is TGTGCCAGCAGCCAAGCCCGACAACTTAGCTACGAGCAGTACTTC. This codes for CASSQARQLSYEQYF.

V is TRBV6-1 and J is TRBJ1-1; D might be TRBD1 (6 bases). Between the trimmed V and J ends, which lost 8 bases and 0 bases, there was a span of 10 bases. The germline V gene has CDR1 MNHNS and CDR2 SASEGT. This CDR3 contains 13 residues. CDR3 amino acids: CASEDSLNTEAFF. The CDR3 bases are TGTGCCAGCGAGGACAGTCTGAACACTGAAGCTTTCTTT.

This clone appeared a few times. This rearrangement joins TRBV19 to TRBJ2-3; D unclear. CDR1 LNHDA and CDR2 SQIVND come from the germline V gene (reference sequence). Trimming took off 6 bases at V and 3 bases at J, with 7 bases between the two ends. The CDR3 totals 12 residues. The DNA of the CDR3 is TGTGCCAGTAGCACCGGGACAGATACGCAGTATTTT. It yields the protein CASSTGTDTQYF.

This sequence joins TRBV7-6 and TRBJ2-3; tentative D call: TRBD2 (7 bases). V was clipped by 3 bases and J by 1 base, with 11 bases between them. Germline V gives CDR1 SGHVS, CDR2 FNYEAQ. The CDR3 consists of 15 residues. The CDR3 protein is CASSLGAGGTDTQYF. CDR3 DNA: TGTGCCAGCAGCTTGGGGGCGGGAGGCACAGATACGCAGTATTTT.

The rearrangement joins TRBV7-3 to TRBJ1-1; D gene unclear. Deletions cut 3 bases from V and 1 base from J, with 9 bases between. This CDR3 region has 14 residues. Germline-derived CDR1 and CDR2 are SGHTA and FQGTGA. CDR3 coding DNA: TGTGCCAGCAGCTTCTCCTTGGGGAACACTGAAGCTTTCTTT. Protein: CASSFSLGNTEAFF.

This sequence joins TRBV28 and TRBJ2-7; 9 nucleotides match TRBD1. Germline V CDR1 and CDR2: MDHEN, SYDVKM. Trimming at V came to 6 bases and at J to 6 bases, leaving 9 bases not matched to a gene. The CDR3 is 14 residues long. The CDR3 DNA reads TGTGCCAGCAGGGTGGGACAGGGTGGCTCCGAGCAGTACTTC. Translating it yields CASRVGQGGSEQYF.